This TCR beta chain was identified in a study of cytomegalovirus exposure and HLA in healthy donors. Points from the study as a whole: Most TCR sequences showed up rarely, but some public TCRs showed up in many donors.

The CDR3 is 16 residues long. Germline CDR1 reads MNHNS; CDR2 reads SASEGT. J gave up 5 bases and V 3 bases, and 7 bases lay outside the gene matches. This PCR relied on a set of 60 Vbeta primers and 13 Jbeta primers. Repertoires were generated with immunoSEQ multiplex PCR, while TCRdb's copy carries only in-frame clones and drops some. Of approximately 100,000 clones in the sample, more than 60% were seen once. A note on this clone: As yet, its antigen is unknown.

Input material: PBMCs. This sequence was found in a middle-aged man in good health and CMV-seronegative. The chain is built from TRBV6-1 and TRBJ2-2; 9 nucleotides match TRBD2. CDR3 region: CASSELAGRGTGELFF. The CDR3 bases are TGTGCCAGCAGTGAGCTAGCGGGGAGGGGTACCGGGGAGCTGTTTTTT.